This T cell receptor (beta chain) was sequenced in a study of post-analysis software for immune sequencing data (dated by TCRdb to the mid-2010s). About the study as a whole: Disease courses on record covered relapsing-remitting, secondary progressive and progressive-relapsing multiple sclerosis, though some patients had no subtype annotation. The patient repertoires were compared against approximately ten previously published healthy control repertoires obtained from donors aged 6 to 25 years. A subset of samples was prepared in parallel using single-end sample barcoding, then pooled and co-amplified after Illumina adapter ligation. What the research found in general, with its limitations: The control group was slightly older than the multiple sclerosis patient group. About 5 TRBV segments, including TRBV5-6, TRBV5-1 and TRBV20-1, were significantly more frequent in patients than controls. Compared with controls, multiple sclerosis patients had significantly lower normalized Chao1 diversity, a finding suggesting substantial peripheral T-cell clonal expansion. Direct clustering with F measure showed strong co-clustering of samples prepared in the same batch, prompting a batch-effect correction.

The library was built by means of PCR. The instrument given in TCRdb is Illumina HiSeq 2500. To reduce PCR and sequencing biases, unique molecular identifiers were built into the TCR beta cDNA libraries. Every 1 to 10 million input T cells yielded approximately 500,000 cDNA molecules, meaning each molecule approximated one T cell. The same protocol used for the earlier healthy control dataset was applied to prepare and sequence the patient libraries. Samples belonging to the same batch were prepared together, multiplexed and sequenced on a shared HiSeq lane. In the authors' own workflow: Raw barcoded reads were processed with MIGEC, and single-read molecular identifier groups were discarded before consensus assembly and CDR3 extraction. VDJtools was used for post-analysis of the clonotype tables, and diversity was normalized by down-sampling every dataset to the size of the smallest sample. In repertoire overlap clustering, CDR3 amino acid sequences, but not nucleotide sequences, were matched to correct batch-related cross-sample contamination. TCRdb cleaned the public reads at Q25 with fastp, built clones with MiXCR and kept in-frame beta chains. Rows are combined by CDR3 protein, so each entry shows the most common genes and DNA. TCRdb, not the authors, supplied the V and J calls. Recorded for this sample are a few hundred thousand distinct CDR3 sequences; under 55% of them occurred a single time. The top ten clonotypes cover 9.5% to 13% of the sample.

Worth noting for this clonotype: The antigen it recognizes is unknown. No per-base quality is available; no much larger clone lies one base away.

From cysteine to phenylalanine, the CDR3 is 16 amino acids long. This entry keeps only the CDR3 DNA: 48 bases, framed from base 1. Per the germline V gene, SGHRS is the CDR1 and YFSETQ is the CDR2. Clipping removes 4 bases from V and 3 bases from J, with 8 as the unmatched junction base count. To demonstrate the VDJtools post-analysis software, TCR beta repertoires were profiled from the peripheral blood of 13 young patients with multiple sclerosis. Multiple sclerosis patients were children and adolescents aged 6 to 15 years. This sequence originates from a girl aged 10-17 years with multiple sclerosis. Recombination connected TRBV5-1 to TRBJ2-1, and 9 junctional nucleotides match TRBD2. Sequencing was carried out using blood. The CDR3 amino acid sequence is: CASSVQTSGIYNEQFF. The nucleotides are TGCGCCAGCAGCGTACAGACTAGCGGAATCTACAATGAGCAGTTCTTC.